Listed here are 5 T cell receptor beta chains from one sample, sequenced in a study of T cells in Graves' hyperthyroidism and ophthalmopathy. TCR beta CDR3 regions were amplified from RNA. With the HTBI primer set, the TCR CDR3 went through a first round of RT-PCR. Each CDR3 protein gets one entry after TCRdb re-called the multiplex PCR reads with MiXCR. Of 350,000 or so distinct CDR3 sequences in the sample, roughly 18% are singletons; the top ten hold around 54%. Sequencing input: blood. Receptors originate from a woman aged 45 to 65 with Graves' hyperthyroidism.

Ten or more counts support this clonotype. This rearrangement joins TRBV7-9 to TRBJ2-7, with D unclear. V lost 5 bases, J lost 5 bases, and 10 bases lay in between. The CDR3 runs to 12 residues. Germline V gene sequence: CDR1 SEHNR, CDR2 FQNEAQ (reference sequence). CDR3 DNA sequence: TGTGCCAGCAGCGCCGGAGTCCACGAGCAGTACTTC. Its translation is CASSAGVHEQYF. The full variable domain, with the rest looked up from reference TRBV7-9 and TRBJ2-7, is DTGVSQNPRHKITKRGQNVTFRCDPISEHNRLYWYRQTLGQGPEFLTYFQNEAQLEKSRLLSDRFSAERPKGSFSTLEIQRTEQGDSAMYLCASSAGVHEQYFGPGTRLTVT.

The chain is built from TRBV29-1 and TRBJ2-5; D is possibly TRBD1 (5 bases). This CDR3 region has 12 residues. The ends were cut back, 5 bases at V and 2 bases at J, with 9 bases in the middle. Germline CDR1 is SQVTM and CDR2 is ANQGSEA. This CDR3 reads CSVQGWQETQYF. The CDR3 DNA is TGCAGCGTTCAGGGATGGCAAGAGACCCAGTACTTC.

In this sample, this clonotype turned up many times. The genes are TRBV28 and TRBJ2-1, with D uncertain. The CDR3 covers 13 residues. CDR1 and CDR2 from the germline V gene are MDHEN and SYDVKM. The V end lost 3 bases, the J end lost 5 bases, and 8 bases lay between the germline ends. The CDR3 coding sequence is TGTGCCAGCAGTTTCGGCAGTCACAATGAGCAGTTCTTC. It specifies CASSFGSHNEQFF. Full variable domain (rest looked up from reference TRBV28 and TRBJ2-1): DVKVTQSSRYLVKRTGEKVFLECVQDMDHENMFWYRQDPGLGLRLIYFSYDVKMKEKGDIPEGYSVSREKKERFSLILESASTNQTSMYLCASSFGSHNEQFFGPGTRLTVL.

This clonotype was recorded a few times. The chain employs TRBV28 and TRBJ1-2, with no clear D. Per the germline V gene, CDR1 is MDHEN and CDR2 is SYDVKM. V was shortened by 2 bases and J by 4 bases, with 17 bases between the two germline ends. The CDR3 contains 16 residues. CDR3 nucleotides: TGTGCCAGCAGTTTACCTCAAGAGGGTCAGATCTATGGCTACACCTTC. It is translated as CASSLPQEGQIYGYTF.

This chain uses TRBV2 with TRBJ2-7; 9 positions agree with TRBD1. From germline, CDR1 is SNHLY and CDR2 FYNNEI. The CDR3 is 15 residues long. After removal of 5 bases from V and 3 bases from J, the junction contained 8 bases not matched to a gene. The CDR3 nucleotides read TGTGCCAGCAGTACCCGGGACAGGGCCGTCTACGAGCAGTACTTC. Protein: CASSTRDRAVYEQYF.